A single sample is the source of the 6 T cell receptor beta chains below, sequenced in a study of blood T cell repertoires in COVID-19. The method was immunoSEQ multiplex PCR; TCRdb's version includes in-frame clones alone and lacks a portion of them. The sample lists over 400,000 clones; just over 85% were seen once. Sequencing used peripheral blood. The receptors shown here come from a woman in her 30s with active or convalescent COVID-19.

The CDR3 loop is CASSLAWTANTEAFF. As DNA, the CDR3 is TGTGCCAGCAGCTTAGCCTGGACAGCGAACACTGAAGCTTTCTTT. V gene TRBV7-9 combines with J gene TRBJ1-1; weak D call: TRBD1 (6 bases). Germline assignment: CDR1 SEHNR and CDR2 FQNEAQ (reference sequence). V gave up 0 bases and J gave up 1 base, with 9 bases separating them. This CDR3 has 15 amino acids. Variable domain in full (rest from reference TRBV7-9 and TRBJ1-1): DTGVSQNPRHKITKRGQNVTFRCDPISEHNRLYWYRQTLGQGPEFLTYFQNEAQLEKSRLLSDRFSAERPKGSFSTLEIQRTEQGDSAMYLCASSLAWTANTEAFFGQGTRLTVV.

The rearrangement links TRBV18 to TRBJ1-2; D is ambiguous. Germline values: CDR1 KGHSH, CDR2 LQKENI. The length of the CDR3 is 15 residues. The V end lost 3 bases, the J end lost 4 bases, and 15 bases lay between the germline ends. CDR3 in amino acids: CASSPDAAAGYGYTF. The CDR3 bases are TGTGCCAGCTCACCGGACGCTGCTGCGGGCTATGGCTACACCTTC.

This chain links TRBV4-1 with TRBJ1-5; D not resolved. The length of the CDR3 is 15 residues. Germline CDR1 reads MGHRA; CDR2 reads YSYEKL. V was pared by 4 bases and J by 2 bases, with 12 bases between. The CDR3 loop is CASSPVGYGNQPQHF. CDR3 nucleotide sequence: TGCGCCAGCAGCCCTGTCGGGTACGGCAATCAGCCCCAGCATTTT.

This chain uses TRBV5-1 with TRBJ1-1, with 10 positions matching TRBD1. V shed 4 bases and J 1 base; nucleotides not matched to a gene: 13. Looked up from germline, CDR1 is SGHRS and CDR2 is YFSETQ. The CDR3 extends over 18 amino acids. The CDR3 DNA is TGCGCCAGCAGCCTGAGGGACAGGGGTTATTCAGGGAACACTGAAGCTTTCTTT. Amino acid sequence: CASSLRDRGYSGNTEAFF.

The count of this clone is one. V gene TRBV7-2 combines with J gene TRBJ2-1, with D perhaps TRBD2 (5 bases). The V gene lost 1 base and the J gene lost 8 bases, with 15 bases spanning the gap. The CDR3 loop spans 15 amino acids. Looked up from germline, CDR1 is SGHTA and CDR2 is FQGNSA. The CDR3 reads CASSLGSHRGYEQFF. DNA of the CDR3: TGTGCCAGCAGCTTAGGTTCACATCGAGGGTATGAGCAGTTCTTC.

This chain links TRBV25-1 with TRBJ2-7; 9 bases fit TRBD1. V shed 10 bases, J shed 2 bases, and the junction held 6 bases outside the gene matches. There are 13 residues in the CDR3. Germline-derived CDR1 and CDR2 are MGHDK and SYGVNS. CDR3: CATRDRAPYEQYF. The CDR3 DNA reads TGTGCCACCCGGGACAGGGCCCCCTACGAGCAGTACTTC.